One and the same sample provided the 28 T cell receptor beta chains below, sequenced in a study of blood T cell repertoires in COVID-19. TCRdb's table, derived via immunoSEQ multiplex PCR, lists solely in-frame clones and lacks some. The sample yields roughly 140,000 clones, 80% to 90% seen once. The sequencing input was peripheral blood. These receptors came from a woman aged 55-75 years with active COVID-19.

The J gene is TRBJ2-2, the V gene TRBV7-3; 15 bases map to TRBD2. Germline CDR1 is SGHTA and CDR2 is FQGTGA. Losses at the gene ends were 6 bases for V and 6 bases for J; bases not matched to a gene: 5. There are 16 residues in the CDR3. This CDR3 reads CASSPGLAGGPGELFF. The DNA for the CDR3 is TGTGCCAGCAGTCCAGGACTAGCGGGAGGGCCCGGGGAGCTGTTTTTT.

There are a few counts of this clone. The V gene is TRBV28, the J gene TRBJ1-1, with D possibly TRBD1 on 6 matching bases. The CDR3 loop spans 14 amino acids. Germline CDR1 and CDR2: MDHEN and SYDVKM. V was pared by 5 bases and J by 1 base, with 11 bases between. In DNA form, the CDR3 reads TGTGCCAGCAGTCCTGGGACACGGAACACTGAAGCTTTCTTT. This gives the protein CASSPGTRNTEAFF.

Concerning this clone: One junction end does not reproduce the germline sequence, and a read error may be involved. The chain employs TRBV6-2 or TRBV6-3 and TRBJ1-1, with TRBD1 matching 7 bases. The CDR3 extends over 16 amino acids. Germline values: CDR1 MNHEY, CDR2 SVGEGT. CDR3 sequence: CASRYSSGQLDTEAFF. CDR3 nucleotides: TGTGCCAGCAGGTACTCTTCGGGACAGTTGGACACTGAAGCTTTCTTT.

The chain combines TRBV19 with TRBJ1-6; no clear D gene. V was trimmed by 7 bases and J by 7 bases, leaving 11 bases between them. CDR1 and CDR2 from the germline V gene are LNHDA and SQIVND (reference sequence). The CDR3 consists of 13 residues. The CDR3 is CASMGRLNSPLHF. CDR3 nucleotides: TGTGCCAGTATGGGGAGGCTGAATTCACCCCTCCACTTT.

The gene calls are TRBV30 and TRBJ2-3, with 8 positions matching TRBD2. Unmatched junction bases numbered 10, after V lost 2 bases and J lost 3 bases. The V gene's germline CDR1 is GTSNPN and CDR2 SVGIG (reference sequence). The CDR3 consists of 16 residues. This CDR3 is CAWSLEGLVGTDTQYF. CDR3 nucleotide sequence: TGTGCCTGGAGTTTGGAGGGACTAGTGGGAACAGATACGCAGTATTTT.

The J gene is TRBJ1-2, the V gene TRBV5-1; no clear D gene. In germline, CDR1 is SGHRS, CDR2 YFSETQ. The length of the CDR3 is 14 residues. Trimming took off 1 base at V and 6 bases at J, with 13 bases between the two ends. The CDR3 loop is CASSLYQPRDGYTF. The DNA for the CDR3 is TGCGCCAGCAGCTTGTACCAACCGAGGGATGGCTACACCTTC.

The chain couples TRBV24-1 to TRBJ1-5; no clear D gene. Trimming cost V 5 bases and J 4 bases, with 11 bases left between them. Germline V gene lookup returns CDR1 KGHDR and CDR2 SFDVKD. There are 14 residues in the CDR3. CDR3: CATSGPLLNQPQHF. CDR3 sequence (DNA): TGTGCCACCAGTGGTCCCCTATTAAATCAGCCCCAGCATTTT.

The CDR3 region is CASSSTGGTYEQYF. The CDR3 DNA reads TGTGCCAGCAGCTCAACGGGGGGAACCTACGAGCAGTACTTC. V usage is TRBV7-2 and J usage is TRBJ2-7, with TRBD2 matching over 7 bases. The V segment lost 4 bases and the J segment 2 bases; nucleotides outside the gene matches: 5. From germline, CDR1 is SGHTA and CDR2 FQGNSA. CDR3 length equals 14 residues.

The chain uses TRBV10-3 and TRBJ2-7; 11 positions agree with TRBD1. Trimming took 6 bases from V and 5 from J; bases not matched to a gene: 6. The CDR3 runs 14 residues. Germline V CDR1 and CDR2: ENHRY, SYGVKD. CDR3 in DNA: TGTGCCATCAGGCCGGGACAGGGGGACCACGAGCAGTACTTC. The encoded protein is CAIRPGQGDHEQYF.

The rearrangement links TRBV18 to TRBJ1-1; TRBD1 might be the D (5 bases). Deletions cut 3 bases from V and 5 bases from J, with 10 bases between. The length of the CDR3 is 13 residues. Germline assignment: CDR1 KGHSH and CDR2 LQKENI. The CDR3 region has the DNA TGTGCCAGCTCACCCCAGGGATTGACTGAAGCTTTCTTT. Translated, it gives CASSPQGLTEAFF. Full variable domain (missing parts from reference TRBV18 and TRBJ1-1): NAGVMQNPRHLVRRRGQEARLRCSPMKGHSHVYWYRQLPEEGLKFMVYLQKENIIDESGMPKERFSAEFPKEGPSILRIQQVVRGDSAAYFCASSPQGLTEAFFGQGTRLTVV.

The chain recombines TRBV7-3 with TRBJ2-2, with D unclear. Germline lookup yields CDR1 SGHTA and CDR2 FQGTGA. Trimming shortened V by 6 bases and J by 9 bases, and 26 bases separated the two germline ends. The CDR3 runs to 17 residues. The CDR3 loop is CASRQATRRRVPRELFF. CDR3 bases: TGTGCCAGCAGACAAGCGACCCGGCGGAGAGTGCCGCGGGAGCTGTTTTTT.

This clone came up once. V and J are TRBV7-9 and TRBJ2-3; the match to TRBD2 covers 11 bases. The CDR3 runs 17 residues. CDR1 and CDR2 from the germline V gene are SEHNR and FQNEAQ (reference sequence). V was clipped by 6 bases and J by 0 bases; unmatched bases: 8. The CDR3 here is CASSPPGLAASTDTQYF. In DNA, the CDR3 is TGTGCCAGCAGTCCCCCGGGACTAGCGGCTAGCACAGATACGCAGTATTTT.

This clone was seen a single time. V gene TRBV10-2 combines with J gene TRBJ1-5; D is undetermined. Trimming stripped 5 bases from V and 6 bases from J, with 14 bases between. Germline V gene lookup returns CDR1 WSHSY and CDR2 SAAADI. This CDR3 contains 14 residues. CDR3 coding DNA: TGCGCCAGCAGTCCGACAAGCCCTGGTCAGCCCCAGCATTTT. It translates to CASSPTSPGQPQHF.

CDR3 region: CASSLASSEQFF. The DNA for the CDR3 is TGTGCCAGCAGCTTAGCTAGCAGTGAGCAGTTCTTC. The chain carries TRBV7-9 and TRBJ2-1; no definite D call. Germline V gives CDR1 SEHNR, CDR2 FQNEAQ (reference sequence). Trimming took 0 bases from V and 9 from J, leaving 6 bases between them. This CDR3 comprises 12 residues. Full variable domain (outside the CDR3, taken from reference TRBV7-9 and TRBJ2-1): DTGVSQNPRHKITKRGQNVTFRCDPISEHNRLYWYRQTLGQGPEFLTYFQNEAQLEKSRLLSDRFSAERPKGSFSTLEIQRTEQGDSAMYLCASSLASSEQFFGPGTRLTVL.

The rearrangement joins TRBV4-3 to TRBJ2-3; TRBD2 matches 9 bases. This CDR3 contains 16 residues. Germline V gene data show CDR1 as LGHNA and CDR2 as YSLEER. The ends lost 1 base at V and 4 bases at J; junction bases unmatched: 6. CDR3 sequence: CASSQGASGTPDTQYF. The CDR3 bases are TGCGCCAGCAGCCAAGGGGCTAGCGGGACACCAGATACGCAGTATTTT.

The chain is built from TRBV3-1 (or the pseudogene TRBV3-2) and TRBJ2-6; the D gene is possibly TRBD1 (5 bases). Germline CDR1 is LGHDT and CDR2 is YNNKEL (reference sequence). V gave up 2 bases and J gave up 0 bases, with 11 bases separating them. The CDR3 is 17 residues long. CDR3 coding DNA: TGTGCCAGCAGCCAAAGGGCAGGGTTCTCTGGGGCCAACGTCCTGACTTTC. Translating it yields CASSQRAGFSGANVLTF.

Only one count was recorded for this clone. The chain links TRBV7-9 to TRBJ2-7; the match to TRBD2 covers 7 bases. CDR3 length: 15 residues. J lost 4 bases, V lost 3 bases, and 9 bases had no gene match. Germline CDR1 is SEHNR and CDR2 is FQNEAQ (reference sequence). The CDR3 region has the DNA TGTGCCAGCAGCTTTGGCGGGAGTTTAAGATACGAGCAGTACTTC. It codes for CASSFGGSLRYEQYF. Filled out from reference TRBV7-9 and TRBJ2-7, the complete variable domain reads DTGVSQNPRHKITKRGQNVTFRCDPISEHNRLYWYRQTLGQGPEFLTYFQNEAQLEKSRLLSDRFSAERPKGSFSTLEIQRTEQGDSAMYLCASSFGGSLRYEQYFGPGTRLTVT.

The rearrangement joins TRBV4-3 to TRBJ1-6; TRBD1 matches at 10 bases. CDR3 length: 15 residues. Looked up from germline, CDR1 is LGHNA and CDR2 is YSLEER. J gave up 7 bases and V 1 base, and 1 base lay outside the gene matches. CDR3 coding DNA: TGCGCCAGCAGCCAAGGGACAGGGGGAAATTCACCCCTCCACTTT. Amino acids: CASSQGTGGNSPLHF.

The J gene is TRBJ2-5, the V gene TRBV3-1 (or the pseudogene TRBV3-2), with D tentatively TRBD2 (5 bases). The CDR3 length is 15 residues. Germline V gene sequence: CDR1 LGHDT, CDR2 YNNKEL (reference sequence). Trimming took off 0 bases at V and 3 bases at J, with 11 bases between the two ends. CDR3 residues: CASSQDSRAEETQYF. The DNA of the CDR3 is TGTGCCAGCAGCCAAGATAGCCGAGCGGAAGAGACCCAGTACTTC.

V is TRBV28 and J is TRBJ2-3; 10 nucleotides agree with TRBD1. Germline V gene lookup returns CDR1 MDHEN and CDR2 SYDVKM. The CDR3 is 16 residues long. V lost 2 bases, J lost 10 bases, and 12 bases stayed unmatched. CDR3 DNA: TGTGCCAGCAGTTTACGGGACAGGGGCGACCAAGGGTCGCAGTATTTT. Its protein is CASSLRDRGDQGSQYF. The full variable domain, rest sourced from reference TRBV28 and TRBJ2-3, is DVKVTQSSRYLVKRTGEKVFLECVQDMDHENMFWYRQDPGLGLRLIYFSYDVKMKEKGDIPEGYSVSREKKERFSLILESASTNQTSMYLCASSLRDRGDQGSQYFGPGTRLTVL.

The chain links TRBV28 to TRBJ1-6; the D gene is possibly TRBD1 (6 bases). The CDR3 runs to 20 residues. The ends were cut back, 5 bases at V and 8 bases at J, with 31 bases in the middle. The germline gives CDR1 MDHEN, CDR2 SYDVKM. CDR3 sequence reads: CASSLVSVRTYRVQDSPLHF. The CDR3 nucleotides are TGTGCCAGCAGTCTGGTTTCGGTGAGGACATACAGGGTCCAGGATTCACCCCTCCACTTT.

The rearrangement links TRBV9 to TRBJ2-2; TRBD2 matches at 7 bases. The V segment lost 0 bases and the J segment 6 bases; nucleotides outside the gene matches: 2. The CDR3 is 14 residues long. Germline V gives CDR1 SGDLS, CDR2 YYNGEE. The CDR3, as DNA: TGTGCCAGCAGCGTAGGGACTAGGTCCGGGGAGCTGTTTTTT. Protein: CASSVGTRSGELFF.

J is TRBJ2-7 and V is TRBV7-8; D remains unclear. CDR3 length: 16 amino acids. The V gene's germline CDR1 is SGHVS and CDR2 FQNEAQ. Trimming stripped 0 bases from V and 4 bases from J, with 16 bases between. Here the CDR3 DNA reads TGTGCCAGCAGCTTAGCTCAGATTCAAGAGGCATACGAGCAGTACTTC. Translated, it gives CASSLAQIQEAYEQYF.

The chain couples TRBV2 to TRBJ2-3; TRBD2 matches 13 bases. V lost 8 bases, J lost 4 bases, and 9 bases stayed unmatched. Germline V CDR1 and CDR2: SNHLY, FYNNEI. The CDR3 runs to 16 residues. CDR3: CASGGTSGKPSDTQYF. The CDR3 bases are TGTGCCAGCGGGGGGACTAGCGGGAAACCGTCAGATACGCAGTATTTT.

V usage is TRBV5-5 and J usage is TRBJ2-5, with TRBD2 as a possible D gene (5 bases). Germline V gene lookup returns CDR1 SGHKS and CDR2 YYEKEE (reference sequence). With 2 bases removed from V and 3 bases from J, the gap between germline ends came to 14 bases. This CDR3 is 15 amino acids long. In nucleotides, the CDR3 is TGTGCCAGCAGCTTATTCGGGGATCCCAAAGAGACCCAGTACTTC. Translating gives CASSLFGDPKETQYF.

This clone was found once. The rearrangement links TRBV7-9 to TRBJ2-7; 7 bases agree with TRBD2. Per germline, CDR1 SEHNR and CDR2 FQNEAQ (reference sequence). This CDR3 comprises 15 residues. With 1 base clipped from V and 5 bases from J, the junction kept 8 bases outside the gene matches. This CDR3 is CASSLGLAVLNEQYF. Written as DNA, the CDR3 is TGTGCCAGCAGCTTAGGGCTAGCGGTTTTAAACGAGCAGTACTTC. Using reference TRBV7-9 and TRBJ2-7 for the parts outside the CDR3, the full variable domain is DTGVSQNPRHKITKRGQNVTFRCDPISEHNRLYWYRQTLGQGPEFLTYFQNEAQLEKSRLLSDRFSAERPKGSFSTLEIQRTEQGDSAMYLCASSLGLAVLNEQYFGPGTRLTVT.

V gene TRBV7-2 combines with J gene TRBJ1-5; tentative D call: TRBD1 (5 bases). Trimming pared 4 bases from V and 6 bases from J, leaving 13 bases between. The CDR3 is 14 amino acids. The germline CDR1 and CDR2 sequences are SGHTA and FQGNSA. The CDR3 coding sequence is TGTGCCAGCAGCTCAAGGCGGGGGGGTCAGCCCCAGCATTTT. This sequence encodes CASSSRRGGQPQHF.

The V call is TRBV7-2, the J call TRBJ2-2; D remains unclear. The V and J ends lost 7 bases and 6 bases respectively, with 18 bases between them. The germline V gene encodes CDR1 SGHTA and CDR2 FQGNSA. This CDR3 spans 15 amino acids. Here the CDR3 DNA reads TGTGCCAGCACCCTTCCAGGATCTGCCGCCGGGGAGCTGTTTTTT. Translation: CASTLPGSAAGELFF.